Shown below are 29 T cell receptor beta chains from a single sample sequenced in a study of blood T cell repertoires in COVID-19. Repertoires were generated with immunoSEQ multiplex PCR, while TCRdb's copy carries only in-frame clones and drops some. Among roughly 26,000 clones listed, approximately 66% were seen once. Specimen: peripheral blood. The source is a man between 60 and 70 years old with active or convalescent COVID-19.

The chain recombines TRBV5-1 with TRBJ2-5; D is possibly TRBD2 (6 bases). Germline loops: CDR1 SGHRS, CDR2 YFSETQ. The CDR3 contains 13 residues. The ends were cut back, 7 bases at V and 5 bases at J, with 15 bases in the middle. CDR3 loop: CASGVGGIETQYF. The DNA of the CDR3 is TGCGCCAGCGGTGTTGGCGGGATCGAGACCCAGTACTTC.

This clone was seen a few times. V is TRBV4-1 and J is TRBJ2-7; maybe TRBD2 (5 bases). The CDR3 is 14 residues long. Germline V gene sequence: CDR1 MGHRA, CDR2 YSYEKL. Trimming left V 3 bases short and J 7 bases short, with 16 bases between. CDR3 sequence (DNA): TGCGCCAGCAGCCATGGAACGGTAGCGAGAGAGCAGTACTTC. As protein: CASSHGTVAREQYF.

The V call is TRBV11-3, the J call TRBJ2-7; TRBD1 matches 9 bases. There are 15 residues in the CDR3. V lost 3 bases, J lost 5 bases, and 8 bases stayed unmatched. Germline assignment: CDR1 SGHNT and CDR2 YENEEA. CDR3 DNA: TGTGCCAGCAGCTTGATTGGACAGGGGCATCACGAGCAGTACTTC. Protein sequence: CASSLIGQGHHEQYF.

The CDR3, as DNA: TGTGCCAGCAGCTTAATTAGCCCGGCGGAGCAGTTCTTC. Residues: CASSLISPAEQFF. The J gene is TRBJ2-1, the V gene TRBV11-2; no clear D. The germline V gene has CDR1 SGHAT and CDR2 FQNNGV. This CDR3 spans 13 amino acids. V shed 2 bases and J shed 10 bases, with 12 bases lying between them.

The chain links TRBV27 to TRBJ1-2; 9 bases align to TRBD1. The V gene end was trimmed by 5 bases and the J gene end by 14 bases; junction bases not matched to a gene: 15. Germline-derived CDR1 and CDR2 are MNHEY and SMNVEV (reference sequence). The CDR3 spans 14 residues. The CDR3 region has the DNA TGTGCCAGCAGTCCCGACTCGGGACAGGGCGGGTGGACCTTC. Encoded protein: CASSPDSGQGGWTF.

The V call is TRBV5-6, the J call TRBJ2-5, with TRBD1 matching over 9 bases. The CDR3 has 14 residues. Trimming removed 1 base from V and 5 bases from J; junction bases left unmatched: 3. Looked up from germline, CDR1 is SGHDT and CDR2 is YYEEEE. CDR3 sequence (DNA): TGTGCCAGCAGCTTGACAGGGGGCCCTGAGACCCAGTACTTC. Its translation is CASSLTGGPETQYF.

V usage is TRBV5-8 and J usage is TRBJ1-4; TRBD1 might be the D (5 bases). The germline gives CDR1 SGHTS, CDR2 YDEGEE. V lost 2 bases to trimming and J lost 6 bases, with 11 bases between them. This CDR3 contains 14 residues. This CDR3 reads CASSFGWGDEKLFF. The CDR3 DNA reads as TGTGCCAGCAGCTTCGGGTGGGGGGATGAAAAACTGTTTTTT.

The chain is built from TRBV2 and TRBJ2-2, with 10 bases that match TRBD1. Trimming at V came to 6 bases and at J to 1 base, leaving 2 bases not matched to a gene. Germline V gene lookup returns CDR1 SNHLY and CDR2 FYNNEI. CDR3 size: 15 residues. Here the CDR3 reads CASRGQGRNTGELFF. The CDR3 DNA follows: TGTGCCAGCAGGGGACAGGGGAGGAACACCGGGGAGCTGTTTTTT.

V is TRBV12-5 and J is TRBJ1-1; D remains ambiguous. Germline V gene data show CDR1 as LGHNT and CDR2 as FRNRAP. This CDR3 region has 14 residues. Trimming stripped 0 bases from V and 5 bases from J, with 10 bases between. CDR3 nucleotide sequence: TGTGCTAGTGGTTTGGTAGCTTTCGGGACTGAAGCTTTCTTT. Translating it yields CASGLVAFGTEAFF. Full variable domain (missing parts from reference TRBV12-5 and TRBJ1-1): DARVTQTPRHKVTEMGQEVTMRCQPILGHNTVFWYRQTMMQGLELLAYFRNRAPLDDSGMPKDRFSAEMPDATLATLKIQPSEPRDSAVYFCASGLVAFGTEAFFGQGTRLTVV.

The genes are TRBV11-3 and TRBJ2-3; maybe TRBD1 (7 bases). V lost 1 base to trimming and J lost 2 bases, with 13 bases between them. Germline V gene lookup returns CDR1 SGHNT and CDR2 YENEEA. The CDR3 spans 16 residues. The CDR3 bases are TGTGCCAGCAGCTTAGGTACCAGGGGGGACACAGATACGCAGTATTTT. Translation gives CASSLGTRGDTDTQYF.

This clone was seen a handful of times. The gene calls are TRBV5-4 and TRBJ2-2; D unclear. With 0 bases removed from V and 1 base from J, the gap between germline ends came to 4 bases. The CDR3 loop spans 14 amino acids. Germline CDR1 and CDR2: SGHNT and YYREEE (reference sequence). The DNA for the CDR3 is TGTGCCAGCAGCTTGGCCAGGAACACCGGGGAGCTGTTTTTT. As protein: CASSLARNTGELFF.

This clone has just one count. The rearrangement joins TRBV29-1 to TRBJ1-1; D perhaps matches TRBD1 (5 bases). The CDR3 is made up of 13 amino acids. Trimming took off 7 bases at V and 4 bases at J, with 16 bases between the two ends. Germline lookup yields CDR1 SQVTM and CDR2 ANQGSEA. CDR3 nucleotides: TGCAGCGCCCGACAGCAGGGAACCACTGAAGCTTTCTTT. Its protein product is CSARQQGTTEAFF.

V is TRBV3-1 (or the pseudogene TRBV3-2) and J is TRBJ2-3, with 8 bases lining up with TRBD2. The V segment lost 1 base and the J segment 6 bases; nucleotides outside the gene matches: 6. The CDR3 has 15 residues. Germline V lookup: CDR1 LGHDT, CDR2 YNNKEL (reference sequence). Here the CDR3 reads CASSQALAEWDTQYF. CDR3 coding DNA: TGTGCCAGCAGCCAAGCACTAGCGGAATGGGATACGCAGTATTTT.

V is TRBV6-5 and J is TRBJ2-1; D possibly corresponds to TRBD1 (6 bases). The CDR3 runs 12 residues. V was cut by 6 bases and J by 8 bases, with 11 bases left in between. Germline CDR1 is MNHEY and CDR2 is SVGAGI. CDR3 in DNA: TGTGCCAGCAGATCCCAGGGGTATGAGCAGTTCTTC. Translation gives CASRSQGYEQFF.

The chain uses TRBV15 and TRBJ2-7, with D possibly matching TRBD2 (7 bases). This CDR3 is built from 18 residues. Germline CDR1 reads LNHNV; CDR2 reads YYDKDF (reference sequence). Trimming left V 0 bases short and J 5 bases short, with 23 bases between. The CDR3, as DNA: TGTGCCACCAGCAGAGATTATGCGGGGGCCGCTACCCCCGACGAGCAGTACTTC. It codes for CATSRDYAGAATPDEQYF.

The rearrangement joins TRBV18 to TRBJ2-5; D gene uncertain. The V and J ends lost 1 base and 5 bases respectively, with 11 bases between them. This CDR3 is built from 14 residues. Germline lookup yields CDR1 KGHSH and CDR2 LQKENI. Here the CDR3 reads CASSPLSLGETQYF. DNA of the CDR3: TGTGCCAGCTCACCACTGTCTTTGGGCGAGACCCAGTACTTC.

The chain combines TRBV16 with TRBJ1-5; TRBD1 matches 7 bases. The CDR3 loop spans 14 amino acids. Germline V CDR1 and CDR2: KGHSY, FQNENV. Trimming took 4 bases from V and 6 from J; bases not matched to a gene: 6. The CDR3 DNA follows: TGTGCCAGCAGCCTCCAACAGGGGTCTCAGCCCCAGCATTTT. Amino acids: CASSLQQGSQPQHF.

V and J are TRBV15 and TRBJ2-2; 9 bases map to TRBD2. The CDR3 has 17 residues. The trim removed 0 bases at V and 4 bases at J, leaving 6 bases unmatched. In germline, CDR1 is LNHNV, CDR2 YYDKDF (reference sequence). The CDR3 loop is CATSRELAGDVTGELFF. For the CDR3, the DNA is TGTGCCACCAGCAGAGAATTAGCGGGAGATGTCACCGGGGAGCTGTTTTTT.

This sequence joins TRBV7-9 and TRBJ1-1; 11 positions match TRBD1. This CDR3 has 17 residues. Unmatched junction bases numbered 9, after V lost 1 base and J lost 5 bases. Germline V gene sequence: CDR1 SEHNR, CDR2 FQNEAQ (reference sequence). The CDR3 DNA sequence: TGTGCCAGCAGCTTAGAAGATTGGACAGGGGGCGAAACTGAAGCTTTCTTT. Translation gives CASSLEDWTGGETEAFF.

The V call is TRBV27, the J call TRBJ2-1, with 9 bases aligning to TRBD2. CDR3 length equals 15 residues. Germline V gene lookup returns CDR1 MNHEY and CDR2 SMNVEV (reference sequence). The ends lost 3 bases at V and 6 bases at J; junction bases unmatched: 6. CDR3 protein: CASSFRAGGLNEQFF. In DNA, the CDR3 is TGTGCCAGCAGTTTTAGGGCGGGGGGGCTCAATGAGCAGTTCTTC.

This chain links TRBV12-3 or TRBV12-4 with TRBJ1-6; no definite D call. The CDR3 sequence is 13 residues long. V was clipped by 3 bases and J by 13 bases, with 13 bases between them. For the CDR3, the DNA is TGTGCCAGCAGTTTCGAGGGTCCACCGCCCCTCCACTTT. Amino acids: CASSFEGPPPLHF.

V is TRBV30 and J is TRBJ1-4, with 8 bases matching TRBD1. Losses at the gene ends were 2 bases for V and 7 bases for J; bases not matched to a gene: 9. This CDR3 has 15 residues. Germline CDR1 reads GTSNPN; CDR2 reads SVGIG (reference sequence). The CDR3 coding sequence is TGTGCCTGGAGTTTCTCCGGGACAGGAGGTGAAAAACTGTTTTTT. Translated, it gives CAWSFSGTGGEKLFF.

The chain links TRBV28 to TRBJ2-7; TRBD2 matches at 7 bases. This CDR3 has 16 amino acids. V trimming: 2 bases; J trimming: 2 bases; junction bases outside the gene matches: 9. CDR1 is MDHEN and CDR2 is SYDVKM in the germline V gene. Written as DNA, the CDR3 is TGTGCCAGCAGTTTACATTTACTAGCGCTGACCTACGAGCAGTACTTC. It translates to CASSLHLLALTYEQYF.

This chain connects TRBV4-1 to TRBJ1-2; perhaps TRBD1 as D (6 bases). The CDR3 totals 15 residues. Looked up from germline, CDR1 is MGHRA and CDR2 is YSYEKL. Trimming took off 2 bases at V and 1 base at J, with 11 bases between the two ends. The CDR3 DNA sequence: TGCGCCAGCAGCCAACTGGACAGCAATAACTATGGCTACACCTTC. Translating it yields CASSQLDSNNYGYTF.

This clone was found a few times. V and J are TRBV5-6 and TRBJ2-3; no clear D. Trimming removed 6 bases at V and 6 bases at J, with 8 bases between. The germline V gene has CDR1 SGHDT and CDR2 YYEEEE. This CDR3 spans 11 amino acids. In nucleotides, the CDR3 is TGTGCCAGCACCGCTGAGGATACGCAGTATTTT. It specifies CASTAEDTQYF.

The J gene is TRBJ2-1, the V gene TRBV6-5; possibly TRBD2 for D (5 bases). Germline CDR1 is MNHEY and CDR2 is SVGAGI. The CDR3 length is 12 residues. The germline V and J ends were trimmed by 5 bases and 9 bases, with 11 bases remaining between them. The CDR3 DNA is TGTGCCAGCAGTCAACGGGGTGGTGAGCAGTTCTTC. It is translated as CASSQRGGEQFF.

V gene TRBV15 combines with J gene TRBJ1-4, with 7 bases fitting TRBD1. This CDR3 spans 15 amino acids. The trim removed 3 bases at V and 5 bases at J, leaving 6 bases unmatched. The germline V gene has CDR1 LNHNV and CDR2 YYDKDF (reference sequence). CDR3 sequence (DNA): TGTGCCACCAGCAGCAGGGACAGCCAAAATGAAAAACTGTTTTTT. This codes for CATSSRDSQNEKLFF.

The rearrangement joins TRBV18 to TRBJ2-3; D is perhaps TRBD2 (6 bases). CDR1 is KGHSH and CDR2 is LQKENI in the germline V gene. CDR3 size: 18 residues. Trimming removed 6 bases at V and 2 bases at J, with 24 bases between. In DNA form, the CDR3 reads TGTGCCAGCTCCCCTAAGGGATGGGAGGACCGACACACAGATACGCAGTATTTT. Protein product: CASSPKGWEDRHTDTQYF.

This clone was seen more than once but under ten times. This sequence joins TRBV3-1 (or the pseudogene TRBV3-2) and TRBJ1-1; 7 nucleotides align to TRBD1. V trimming: 4 bases; J trimming: 4 bases; junction bases outside the gene matches: 6. Germline V CDR1 and CDR2: LGHDT, YNNKEL (reference sequence). CDR3 length equals 14 residues. In DNA form, the CDR3 reads TGTGCCAGCAGCCTGACAGGGTTTAGCACTGAAGCTTTCTTT. Its protein is CASSLTGFSTEAFF.